Listed below are T cell receptor beta chains from one sample, sequenced in a study of cytomegalovirus exposure and HLA in healthy donors. Assay: immunoSEQ multiplex PCR; the TCRdb copy retains only in-frame clones and omits some. The sample has about 120,000 clones; around 75% are singletons. The sample consisted of PBMCs. The origin of the receptors is a woman in her forties in good health and CMV-seropositive. Each CDR3 is given with its conserved first and last residue. The order of the fields is clone size, V gene, J gene, D gene, CDR3 DNA, CDR3 protein. D genes are given only for firm matches. Expanded clones are given a class, and other clones once, few, many or no size at all.

abundance: .
v_gene: TRBV7-3
j_gene: TRBJ1-2
d_gene: TRBD1
CDR3nt: TGTGCCAGCAGCCCGGACAGGGGTCGGGGCTACACCTTC
CDR3aa: CASSPDRGRGYTF

abundance: .
v_gene: TRBV30
j_gene: TRBJ2-1
d_gene: .
CDR3nt: TGTGCCTGGAGTGCCAGATCCCAGGGACTTGATGAGTTCTTC
CDR3aa: CAWSARSQGLDEFF

abundance: .
v_gene: TRBV19
j_gene: TRBJ2-5
d_gene: TRBD1
CDR3nt: TGTGCCAGTAGTATAGGGGGACAGATCCAAGAGACCCAGTACTTC
CDR3aa: CASSIGGQIQETQYF

abundance: once
v_gene: TRBV19
j_gene: TRBJ1-2
d_gene: TRBD1
CDR3nt: TGTGCCAGTAGCGGGGACAGGGGAAACTATGGCTACACCTTC
CDR3aa: CASSGDRGNYGYTF

abundance: once
v_gene: TRBV7-2
j_gene: TRBJ2-5
d_gene: TRBD2
CDR3nt: TGTGCCAGCAGCTTAACCAGGAGACTAGCGGGACAAGAGACCCAGTACTTC
CDR3aa: CASSLTRRLAGQETQYF

abundance: .
v_gene: TRBV9
j_gene: TRBJ2-7
d_gene: .
CDR3nt: TGTGCCAGCAGCGTAGCAGCGTTAGCCTACGAGCAGTACTTC
CDR3aa: CASSVAALAYEQYF

abundance: .
v_gene: TRBV27
j_gene: TRBJ2-7
d_gene: .
CDR3nt: TGTGCCAGCAGTTTAAATCGGGGTATGCCCTACGAGCAGTACTTC
CDR3aa: CASSLNRGMPYEQYF

abundance: .
v_gene: TRBV28
j_gene: TRBJ2-1
d_gene: TRBD2
CDR3nt: TGTGCCAGCAGTTCCCCCTGGACTAGCGGGAGGCCTGGGCAGTTCTTC
CDR3aa: CASSSPWTSGRPGQFF

abundance: .
v_gene: TRBV6-4
j_gene: TRBJ2-3
d_gene: .
CDR3nt: TGTGCCAGCAGTGACCTTCAGGGAGGGCAGTATTTT
CDR3aa: CASSDLQGGQYF

abundance: .
v_gene: TRBV11-1
j_gene: TRBJ2-1
d_gene: .
CDR3nt: TGTGCCAGCAGCTTAGCCTCTGAGTACAATGAGCAGTTCTTC
CDR3aa: CASSLASEYNEQFF

abundance: few
v_gene: TRBV15
j_gene: TRBJ1-5
d_gene: TRBD1
CDR3nt: TGTGCCACCAGCAGGGATCTCGGACAGGGGGTTGGTCAGCCCCAGCATTTT
CDR3aa: CATSRDLGQGVGQPQHF

abundance: .
v_gene: TRBV11-2
j_gene: TRBJ1-2
d_gene: .
CDR3nt: TGTGCCAGCAGTACTGACCAGGGGCACTATGGCTACACCTTC
CDR3aa: CASSTDQGHYGYTF

abundance: once
v_gene: TRBV30
j_gene: TRBJ1-1
d_gene: .
CDR3nt: TGTGCCGTGGACGGGAGAAAAGCTTTCTTT
CDR3aa: CAVDGRKAFF

abundance: .
v_gene: TRBV20-1
j_gene: TRBJ1-1
d_gene: .
CDR3nt: TGCAGTCCACGCCGGGAGGTTGAAGCTTTCTTT
CDR3aa: CSPRREVEAFF

abundance: .
v_gene: TRBV7-2
j_gene: TRBJ1-1
d_gene: .
CDR3nt: TGTGCCAGCAGCTTAGCGCCAGGCATGAACACTGAAGCTTTCTTT
CDR3aa: CASSLAPGMNTEAFF

abundance: .
v_gene: TRBV4-1
j_gene: TRBJ1-1
d_gene: .
CDR3nt: TGCGCCAGCAGCCAAGCAGTGAACACTGAAGCTTTCTTT
CDR3aa: CASSQAVNTEAFF

abundance: .
v_gene: TRBV30
j_gene: TRBJ1-5
d_gene: .
CDR3nt: TGTGCCTGGAGTTGGGCAGGGAATGATCAGCCCCAGCATTTT
CDR3aa: CAWSWAGNDQPQHF

abundance: .
v_gene: TRBV6-4
j_gene: TRBJ1-5
d_gene: TRBD1
CDR3nt: TGTGCCAGCAGTTTGGACAGGGGGCAGCCCCAGCATTTT
CDR3aa: CASSLDRGQPQHF

abundance: .
v_gene: TRBV27
j_gene: TRBJ2-5
d_gene: TRBD2
CDR3nt: TGTGCCAGCAGTTTATCGTTAGCGGGAAACCAAGAGACCCAGTACTTC
CDR3aa: CASSLSLAGNQETQYF

abundance: .
v_gene: TRBV25-1
j_gene: TRBJ2-1
d_gene: .
CDR3nt: TGTGCCAGCAGTCCTCCTAGCGCAGCCTCGGCTGAGCAGTTCTTC
CDR3aa: CASSPPSAASAEQFF

abundance: .
v_gene: TRBV18
j_gene: TRBJ1-1
d_gene: TRBD1
CDR3nt: TGTGCCAGCTCACCAGTCAATCAGGGGGATACTGAAGCTTTCTTT
CDR3aa: CASSPVNQGDTEAFF

abundance: .
v_gene: TRBV7-9
j_gene: TRBJ2-2
d_gene: TRBD1
CDR3nt: TGTGCCAGCAGCCACCCGCGGGACAGGGAATCCGGGGAGCTGTTTTTT
CDR3aa: CASSHPRDRESGELFF

abundance: .
v_gene: TRBV9
j_gene: TRBJ2-7
d_gene: .
CDR3nt: TGTGCCAGCAGCCGGTCTGTGGTAGCCTCCTACGAGCAGTACTTC
CDR3aa: CASSRSVVASYEQYF

abundance: .
v_gene: TRBV6-5
j_gene: TRBJ1-1
d_gene: .
CDR3nt: TGTGCCAGCAGTTACTCGAGGGACACTGAAGCTTTCTTT
CDR3aa: CASSYSRDTEAFF

abundance: few
v_gene: TRBV14
j_gene: TRBJ1-5
d_gene: .
CDR3nt: TGTGCCAGCAGCCTCGGACAGAATAGCAATCAGCCCCAGCATTTT
CDR3aa: CASSLGQNSNQPQHF

abundance: few
v_gene: TRBV2
j_gene: TRBJ1-4
d_gene: TRBD1
CDR3nt: TGTGCCAGCAGCCCCCGGACAGGGAGGGAAAAACTGTTTTTT
CDR3aa: CASSPRTGREKLFF

abundance: .
v_gene: TRBV29-1
j_gene: TRBJ2-7
d_gene: TRBD2
CDR3nt: TGCAGCGTTGACGGGAGGGGTGACGAGCAGTACTTC
CDR3aa: CSVDGRGDEQYF

abundance: .
v_gene: TRBV19
j_gene: TRBJ1-1
d_gene: .
CDR3nt: TGTGCCAGTAGTCCCAAGACAGTGAACACTGAAGCTTTCTTT
CDR3aa: CASSPKTVNTEAFF

abundance: .
v_gene: TRBV27
j_gene: TRBJ1-3
d_gene: .
CDR3nt: TGTGCCAGTAGCCAGGGCTCAAGAAACACCATATATTTT
CDR3aa: CASSQGSRNTIYF

abundance: .
v_gene: TRBV2
j_gene: TRBJ2-7
d_gene: TRBD1
CDR3nt: TGTGCCAGCAGTTTGGGACAGGCCCCCTACGAGCAGTACTTC
CDR3aa: CASSLGQAPYEQYF

abundance: .
v_gene: TRBV25-1
j_gene: TRBJ1-1
d_gene: .
CDR3nt: TGTGCCAGCAGTGAACAGGGAACGAACACTGAAGCTTTCTTT
CDR3aa: CASSEQGTNTEAFF

abundance: .
v_gene: TRBV29-1
j_gene: TRBJ2-5
d_gene: .
CDR3nt: TGCAGCGTAATCCTTCATAGCAATCTTGGAGAGACCCAGTACTTC
CDR3aa: CSVILHSNLGETQYF

abundance: once
v_gene: TRBV6-6
j_gene: TRBJ2-3
d_gene: TRBD1
CDR3nt: TGTGCCAGCAGTTACTGGGACAGGGGTGCAGATACGCAGTATTTT
CDR3aa: CASSYWDRGADTQYF

abundance: .
v_gene: TRBV6-6
j_gene: TRBJ1-1
d_gene: .
CDR3nt: TGTGCCAGCAGTTATCGGGTCGACACTGAAGCTTTCTTT
CDR3aa: CASSYRVDTEAFF

abundance: .
v_gene: TRBV9
j_gene: TRBJ1-5
d_gene: TRBD1
CDR3nt: TGTGCCAGCAGCGTAGATACAGGGGCTGGACAGCCCCAGCATTTT
CDR3aa: CASSVDTGAGQPQHF

abundance: few
v_gene: TRBV2
j_gene: TRBJ1-1
d_gene: .
CDR3nt: TGTGCCAGCAGTGAACCCAGTGAAGCTTTCTTT
CDR3aa: CASSEPSEAFF

abundance: .
v_gene: TRBV30
j_gene: TRBJ1-2
d_gene: .
CDR3nt: TGTGCCTGGAGTGGCCACGGGAAGGATGGCTACACCTTC
CDR3aa: CAWSGHGKDGYTF

abundance: few
v_gene: TRBV28
j_gene: TRBJ2-7
d_gene: TRBD2
CDR3nt: TGTGCCAGCCTTATGGGAGGGGAGGTTGCCGAGCAGTACTTC
CDR3aa: CASLMGGEVAEQYF

abundance: .
v_gene: TRBV5-4
j_gene: TRBJ1-2
d_gene: TRBD1
CDR3nt: TGTGCCAGCAGCCCCCCAGTTGGACAGGGTAGAGGCTACACCTTC
CDR3aa: CASSPPVGQGRGYTF

abundance: once
v_gene: TRBV9
j_gene: TRBJ1-1
d_gene: TRBD1
CDR3nt: TGTGCCAGCAGCCCTCCCGGCGACAGGGGATACACTGAAGCTTTCTTT
CDR3aa: CASSPPGDRGYTEAFF

abundance: .
v_gene: TRBV6-5
j_gene: TRBJ1-1
d_gene: .
CDR3nt: TGTGCCAGCAGTTACTCACAGCTGCCGAACACTGAAGCTTTCTTT
CDR3aa: CASSYSQLPNTEAFF

abundance: .
v_gene: TRBV6-1
j_gene: TRBJ1-2
d_gene: .
CDR3nt: TGTGCCACCACGGACGGGGGCTATGGCTACACCTTC
CDR3aa: CATTDGGYGYTF

abundance: .
v_gene: TRBV28
j_gene: TRBJ1-3
d_gene: .
CDR3nt: TGTGCCAGCAGTTTAAATGGCAGAGGAAACACCATATATTTT
CDR3aa: CASSLNGRGNTIYF

abundance: .
v_gene: TRBV6-5
j_gene: TRBJ2-7
d_gene: .
CDR3nt: TGTGCCAGCAGAGGTAGATTTGGCGGAACCTACGAGCAGTACTTC
CDR3aa: CASRGRFGGTYEQYF

abundance: few
v_gene: TRBV4-2
j_gene: TRBJ2-2
d_gene: .
CDR3nt: TGTGCCAGCAGCCTCGGAGGCGGGGAGCTGTTTTTT
CDR3aa: CASSLGGGELFF

abundance: .
v_gene: TRBV28
j_gene: TRBJ2-1
d_gene: TRBD2
CDR3nt: TGTGCCAGCAGTAAAACGGGACTAGGTGGCCATGAGCAGTTCTTC
CDR3aa: CASSKTGLGGHEQFF

abundance: .
v_gene: TRBV7-8
j_gene: TRBJ2-3
d_gene: .
CDR3nt: TGTGCCAGCAGCTTGGGGCCCGGTGCAGATACGCAGTATTTT
CDR3aa: CASSLGPGADTQYF

abundance: .
v_gene: TRBV6-5
j_gene: TRBJ1-1
d_gene: .
CDR3nt: TGTGCCAGCAGTTACTCGCAGGGGCTGAACACTGAAGCTTTCTTT
CDR3aa: CASSYSQGLNTEAFF

abundance: .
v_gene: TRBV2
j_gene: TRBJ1-4
d_gene: .
CDR3nt: TGTGCCAGCAGCCTCGGCCAGGGCGCGGTGGAAAAACTGTTTTTT
CDR3aa: CASSLGQGAVEKLFF

abundance: .
v_gene: TRBV7-9
j_gene: TRBJ2-1
d_gene: TRBD2
CDR3nt: TGTGCCAGCAGCTTAGGAGGCGGGGGCTACAATGAGCAGTTCTTC
CDR3aa: CASSLGGGGYNEQFF

abundance: .
v_gene: TRBV7-6
j_gene: TRBJ2-5
d_gene: .
CDR3nt: TGTGCCAGCAGCGGACTAGAGACCCAGTACTTC
CDR3aa: CASSGLETQYF

abundance: .
v_gene: TRBV19
j_gene: TRBJ2-7
d_gene: TRBD1
CDR3nt: TGTGCCAGTAGTGCCAACAGGGGATCCTACGAGCAGTACTTC
CDR3aa: CASSANRGSYEQYF

abundance: .
v_gene: TRBV9
j_gene: TRBJ2-7
d_gene: .
CDR3nt: TGTGCCAGCAGCGACAGGGAGAGCTCCTACGAGCAGTACTTC
CDR3aa: CASSDRESSYEQYF

abundance: few
v_gene: TRBV19
j_gene: TRBJ2-3
d_gene: .
CDR3nt: TGTGCCAGTCGTCAGCGGGCCACAGATACGCAGTATTTT
CDR3aa: CASRQRATDTQYF

abundance: few
v_gene: TRBV27
j_gene: TRBJ1-2
d_gene: .
CDR3nt: TGTGCCAGCAGTTTAACAGGGAACTATGGCTACACCTTC
CDR3aa: CASSLTGNYGYTF

abundance: .
v_gene: TRBV7-2
j_gene: TRBJ2-7
d_gene: .
CDR3nt: TGTGCCAGCAGCTTAAAGGGGTATCGCGAGGTGAGGCAGTACTTC
CDR3aa: CASSLKGYREVRQYF

abundance: .
v_gene: TRBV6-6
j_gene: TRBJ1-1
d_gene: .
CDR3nt: TGTGCCAGCAGTTACGACACCCGCACTGAAGCTTTCTTT
CDR3aa: CASSYDTRTEAFF

abundance: .
v_gene: TRBV14
j_gene: TRBJ2-1
d_gene: TRBD2
CDR3nt: TGTGCCAGCAGTCCCGGGACTAGCGGTTTCCGCTCCTACAATGAGCAGTTCTTC
CDR3aa: CASSPGTSGFRSYNEQFF

abundance: few
v_gene: TRBV4-1
j_gene: TRBJ1-5
d_gene: .
CDR3nt: TGCGCCAGCAGCCCTTACAGCCAGAGCAATCAGCCCCAGCATTTT
CDR3aa: CASSPYSQSNQPQHF

abundance: .
v_gene: TRBV11-1
j_gene: TRBJ1-1
d_gene: .
CDR3nt: TGTGCCAGCAGCTTACACATGAACACTGAAGCTTTCTTT
CDR3aa: CASSLHMNTEAFF